The next 26 T cell receptor beta chains were all read from a single sample in a study of CD8+CD57+ T cells in acquired aplastic anemia. According to the study, genomic DNA was the template for TCR beta VDJ and CDR3 profiling. From the reads, TCRdb called clonotypes with MiXCR, one entry per CDR3 protein. The sample records some 82,000 distinct CDR3 sequences, more than 40% being singletons. Sequenced material: sorted CD4+, CD8+, or CD8+CD57+ T cells (not recorded which) from PBMCs. Receptor source: a human donor in good health, serving as a control.

V gene TRBV12-3 or TRBV12-4 combines with J gene TRBJ1-3, with unresolved D. V was pared by 4 bases and J by 1 base, with 11 bases between. This CDR3 comprises 15 residues. This CDR3 is CASSSRLRSGNTIYF. The DNA for the CDR3 is TGTGCCAGCAGTTCCCGACTCAGGTCTGGAAACACCATATATTTT.

The rearrangement links TRBV5-1 to TRBJ2-1; weak D call: TRBD2 (5 bases). Between the trimmed V and J ends, which lost 0 bases and 9 bases, there was a span of 10 bases. The CDR3 is 13 residues long. In germline, CDR1 is SGHRS, CDR2 YFSETQ. The CDR3 sequence is CASSLVVGSEQFF. The DNA for the CDR3 is TGCGCCAGCAGCTTGGTAGTGGGGAGTGAGCAGTTCTTC.

In its sample, this clonotype was seen once. The chain carries TRBV10-3 and TRBJ1-2; 7 nucleotides line up with TRBD1. The junction had 6 bases not matched to a gene; V was cut back by 3 bases and J by 8 bases. Germline V gene lookup returns CDR1 ENHRY and CDR2 SYGVKD. The CDR3 contains 13 residues. The CDR3 loop is CAISDLDRRGYTF. The CDR3 bases are TGTGCCATCAGTGACCTGGACAGGCGCGGCTACACCTTC.

V usage is TRBV15 and J usage is TRBJ1-2; TRBD1 matches 8 bases. With V trimmed by 5 bases and J by 5 bases, 13 bases remained unmatched. The CDR3 extends over 16 amino acids. CDR1 is LNHNV, CDR2 YYDKDF, per germline (reference sequence). The CDR3 nucleotides are TGTGCCACCAGCTCCCAATCCGGGACAGGAGCTTATGGCTACACCTTC. This encodes CATSSQSGTGAYGYTF.

This clonotype has only a few counts. The genes are TRBV3-1 and TRBJ2-3; the match to TRBD2 covers 12 bases. The germline V gene has CDR1 LGHDT and CDR2 YNNKEL (reference sequence). CDR3 length: 15 residues. Unmatched junction bases numbered 8, after V lost 8 bases and J lost 5 bases. The CDR3 is CASRDAGLAGDTQYF. The CDR3, as DNA: TGTGCCAGCCGGGACGCGGGACTAGCGGGAGATACGCAGTATTTT.

This clonotype was counted ten times or more. This chain joins TRBV9 and TRBJ2-3, with 9 bases that match TRBD2. Losses at the gene ends were 0 bases for V and 2 bases for J; bases not matched to a gene: 4. The germline V gene has CDR1 SGDLS and CDR2 YYNGEE. The CDR3 is 16 residues long. The CDR3 region is CASSVELAGTTDTQYF. CDR3 in DNA: TGTGCCAGCAGCGTAGAACTAGCGGGTACCACAGATACGCAGTATTTT.

This chain connects TRBV20-1 to TRBJ1-3; 8 nucleotides agree with TRBD1. The CDR3 consists of 14 residues. The J segment lost 8 bases and the V segment lost 2 bases, leaving 8 bases of the junction unmatched. Germline CDR1 and CDR2: DFQATT and SNEGSKA (reference sequence). Written as DNA, the CDR3 is TGCAGTGCTAGATCCACGACAGGGGACCACACCATATATTTT. Its translation: CSARSTTGDHTIYF.

The J gene is TRBJ1-1, the V gene TRBV15; the match to TRBD1 covers 9 bases. CDR3 length equals 15 residues. CDR1 is LNHNV, CDR2 YYDKDF, per germline (reference sequence). J gave up 5 bases and V 3 bases, and 7 bases lay outside the gene matches. For the CDR3, the DNA is TGTGCCACCAGCAGCTCGGACAGGGGCCTTACTGAAGCTTTCTTT. It encodes CATSSSDRGLTEAFF.

This clonotype was seen repeatedly, ten times or more. This chain connects TRBV19 to TRBJ1-2; D is undetermined. V dropped 4 bases and J dropped 7 bases, with 16 bases sitting between them. This CDR3 has 14 amino acids. The V gene's germline CDR1 is LNHDA and CDR2 SQIVND (reference sequence). CDR3 in amino acids: CASSTQDPSSGYTF. Written as DNA, the CDR3 is TGTGCCAGTAGTACCCAGGACCCTTCCAGTGGCTACACCTTC.

This clonotype was detected ten times or more. This chain links TRBV25-1 with TRBJ1-1, with TRBD1 matching over 7 bases. The CDR3 is 14 amino acids. The V segment lost 5 bases and the J segment 0 bases; nucleotides outside the gene matches: 3. The germline CDR1 and CDR2 sequences are MGHDK and SYGVNS. Here the CDR3 reads CASSPTGLNTEAFF. CDR3 DNA: TGTGCCAGCAGTCCGACAGGGTTGAACACTGAAGCTTTCTTT.

The CDR3 DNA follows: TGTGCCAGCAGCTTAGGCCGCGGGGGAGAGACCCAGTACTTC. It yields the protein CASSLGRGGETQYF. This chain connects TRBV13 to TRBJ2-5; 7 bases line up with TRBD2. The CDR3 length is 14 residues. The germline CDR1 and CDR2 sequences are PRHDT and FYEKMQ (reference sequence). V shed 0 bases and J 4 bases; nucleotides not matched to a gene: 2. Based on the CDR3 plus reference TRBV13 and TRBJ2-5, the full variable domain is AAGVIQSPRHLIKEKRETATLKCYPIPRHDTVYWYQQGPGQDPQFLISFYEKMQSDKGSIPDRFSAQQFSDYHSELNMSSLELGDSALYFCASSLGRGGETQYFGPGTRLLVL.

This clonotype was seen at least ten times. The chain links TRBV20-1 to TRBJ1-1, with 8 bases fitting TRBD1. CDR1 is DFQATT and CDR2 is SNEGSKA in the germline V gene (reference sequence). Unmatched junction bases numbered 5, after V lost 4 bases and J lost 4 bases. The CDR3 extends over 13 amino acids. In nucleotides, the CDR3 is TGCAGTGCTATGACAGGGGCTGGCACTGAAGCTTTCTTT. It yields the protein CSAMTGAGTEAFF.

This clonotype was seen more than once but under ten times. The CDR3 coding sequence is TGTGCCAGCAGTGTGACTAGCGGGGGGACAAGAGAGCAGTTCTTC. This codes for CASSVTSGGTREQFF. V is TRBV6-1 and J is TRBJ2-1, with 13 positions matching TRBD2. Per the germline V gene, CDR1 is MNHNS and CDR2 is SASEGT. Losses at the gene ends were 4 bases for V and 10 bases for J; bases not matched to a gene: 7. The CDR3 contains 15 residues.

This clonotype was seen repeatedly, ten times or more. The chain joins TRBV4-1 to TRBJ2-7; 7 nucleotides match TRBD1. CDR1 and CDR2 (germline): MGHRA, YSYEKL. With 5 bases clipped from V and 1 base from J, the junction kept 8 bases outside the gene matches. This CDR3 has 15 amino acids. In DNA form, the CDR3 reads TGCGCCAGCAGCGTAGGGACAGAGAAATCCTACGAGCAGTACTTC. Its translation: CASSVGTEKSYEQYF.

This clonotype was found a few times. J is TRBJ2-7 and V is TRBV30; D is uncertain. The V end was cut by 0 bases, the J end by 6 bases, with 12 bases between. The CDR3 is made up of 13 amino acids. From germline, CDR1 is GTSNPN and CDR2 SVGIG (reference sequence). CDR3 sequence (DNA): TGTGCCTGGAGTGTATCCGGGTTCGCCGAGCAGTACTTC. Translated, it gives CAWSVSGFAEQYF.

Only a few counts were recorded for this clonotype. The chain carries TRBV25-1 and TRBJ1-2; D gene ambiguous. The V gene lost 4 bases and the J gene lost 6 bases, with 12 bases spanning the gap. There are 13 residues in the CDR3. The germline V gene encodes CDR1 MGHDK and CDR2 SYGVNS. The CDR3 region is CASSVTSGHGYTF. The CDR3 DNA reads as TGTGCCAGCAGTGTGACTTCTGGTCATGGCTACACCTTC.

With respect to this clonotype: This clone may be a read error of a much larger clone one base away. DNA for the CDR3: TGTGCCAGTAATATGTACGGACAGGGCAATGAGCAGTTCTTC. It yields the protein CASNMYGQGNEQFF. The chain joins TRBV19 to TRBJ2-1; 8 bases are a match to TRBD1. There are 14 residues in the CDR3. In germline, CDR1 is LNHDA, CDR2 SQIVND (reference sequence). With V trimmed by 7 bases and J by 6 bases, 8 bases remained unmatched.

With regard to this clonotype: One end of the junction varies from germline; a read error may be responsible. V is TRBV12-3 or TRBV12-4 and J is TRBJ2-1, with 7 positions matching TRBD1. The CDR3 is made up of 15 amino acids. The CDR3 reads CASTEGATVLNGQFF. For the CDR3, the DNA is TGTGCCAGCACCGAGGGGGCCACAGTTCTCAATGGGCAGTTCTTC.

In its sample, this clonotype was seen a few times. J is TRBJ2-5 and V is TRBV19; 14 nucleotides agree with TRBD2. Trimming cost V 6 bases and J 5 bases; bases outside gene matches: 5. Germline CDR1 reads LNHDA; CDR2 reads SQIVND (reference sequence). The CDR3 covers 15 residues. In DNA, the CDR3 is TGTGCCAGTAGCTGGGGACTAGCGGGAGCGGAGACCCAGTACTTC. Residues: CASSWGLAGAETQYF.

This clonotype was detected ten times or more. The chain joins TRBV2 to TRBJ2-7; D remains unclear. V lost 2 bases, J lost 3 bases, and 8 bases lay in between. The CDR3 contains 13 residues. The germline gives CDR1 SNHLY, CDR2 FYNNEI. CDR3 in amino acids: CASSEFSLYEQYF. Here the CDR3 DNA reads TGTGCCAGCAGTGAATTCAGCCTCTACGAGCAGTACTTC.

The chain joins TRBV25-1 to TRBJ2-1; TRBD1 agrees at 10 bases. CDR3 length: 15 amino acids. V was clipped by 6 bases and J by 6 bases; unmatched bases: 8. Germline V CDR1 and CDR2: MGHDK, SYGVNS. The CDR3 sequence is CASSPPGTGVNEQFF. The CDR3 DNA reads TGTGCCAGCAGCCCACCCGGGACAGGGGTCAATGAGCAGTTCTTC.

There are many counts of this clonotype. V usage is TRBV25-1 and J usage is TRBJ2-3; TRBD2 matches at 10 bases. V was clipped by 4 bases and J by 6 bases; unmatched bases: 7. CDR1 MGHDK and CDR2 SYGVNS come from the germline V gene. The CDR3 loop spans 15 amino acids. The chain's CDR3 is CASSALAGVVDTQYF. The CDR3 DNA reads as TGTGCCAGCAGTGCCCTAGCGGGAGTAGTGGATACGCAGTATTTT.

V and J are TRBV10-3 and TRBJ1-5, with 8 bases matching TRBD1. The V and J ends lost 5 bases and 1 base, in that order; junction bases with no gene match: 7. Germline V gene sequence: CDR1 ENHRY, CDR2 SYGVKD. CDR3 length equals 16 residues. This CDR3 reads CAISKVDRGSNQPQHF. The CDR3 nucleotides read TGTGCCATCAGTAAAGTAGACAGGGGCAGCAATCAGCCCCAGCATTTT.

The J gene is TRBJ2-1, the V gene TRBV2, with D unclear. V shed 7 bases and J shed 4 bases, with 23 bases lying between them. This CDR3 is 17 amino acids long. Germline values: CDR1 SNHLY, CDR2 FYNNEI. CDR3 loop: CASNDAGPPTKYNEQFF. The CDR3 DNA sequence: TGTGCCAGCAACGATGCCGGGCCACCAACCAAGTACAATGAGCAGTTCTTC.

This clonotype was observed many times. This chain joins TRBV12-3 or TRBV12-4 and TRBJ1-5; unclear D gene. This CDR3 is 14 amino acids long. V lost 6 bases and J lost 0, with 9 bases in between. The CDR3 coding sequence is TGTGCCAGCAGCAGGACTCATAGCAATCAGCCCCAGCATTTT. It yields the protein CASSRTHSNQPQHF.

This clonotype was counted a single time. This rearrangement joins TRBV15 to TRBJ1-2; a possible D gene is TRBD1 (5 bases). The CDR3 is 16 amino acids. V gave up 5 bases and J gave up 0 bases, with 16 bases separating them. Germline V gene sequence: CDR1 LNHNV, CDR2 YYDKDF (reference sequence). Written as DNA, the CDR3 is TGTGCCACCAGCGTCGACCGGGACGGAGCTAACTATGGCTACACCTTC. It encodes CATSVDRDGANYGYTF.